This entry features one TCR beta chain sequence. Its antigen remains undetermined. Base qualities are not recorded, but no much larger clone differs from it by a single base. The entry originates in a study of blood T cell repertoires in COVID-19 (dated by TCRdb to about 2020). With regard to the full study: The collaborator samples originated in the United States, Italy and Spain and spanned the acute and convalescent phases of COVID-19. The prospective study material was composed of cDNA or gDNA derived from T cells, B-cell-depleted T cells, or PBMCs. The dataset comprised deeply sampled blood TCRbeta repertoires from subjects exposed to, actively infected with, or recovered from COVID-19. A freely available public database, intended as a resource for researchers studying the immune response to SARS-CoV-2, is where the repertoires were released. Samples came from the ongoing ImmuneRACE study (first 160 participants) plus 1,254 subjects from 6 global collaborators. A de-identified subject ID, COVID-19 status, age in years and sex were almost always included in the sample metadata. HLA class I and class II types, where available, came from metadata supplied by the sample provider rather than from assay-based typing. The full study reports these points: The quantity of clinical and demographic metadata differed by source and by participant and was supplied without curation.

The immunoSEQ Assay, a bias-controlled multiplex PCR, was used to amplify TCRbeta CDR3 regions from genomic DNA. From the authors' description of their analysis: The number of nucleated cells in each sample was estimated from the amplification of reference gene primers within the assay. Sequence reads were collapsed and filtered to measure the absolute abundance of every unique TCRbeta CDR3 rearrangement. For each sample, productive Simpson clonality was calculated as the square root of Simpson's diversity index over productive rearrangements. The clones in this table, taken by TCRdb from immuneACCESS, are in-frame only. Not every clone is retained; where verified, under half of the shortfall comes from an unresolved V gene, and the cause of the rest is unknown. That table furnishes V, J and clone size, whereas the DNA furnished D and trimming. The sample table shows roughly 180,000 clones, and about 85% are seen once. The ten biggest clones cover under 6% of the sample.

At one collaborating source in Seattle, patients were enrolled during active infection and were followed longitudinally through the course of disease. Whole blood was collected in K2EDTA tubes by collaborating institutions according to the institutions' own protocols. For TCRbeta analysis, collaborators shipped samples as frozen whole blood, isolated PBMCs, or DNA extracted from either of those sample types. Including cysteine and phenylalanine, the CDR3 has 16 amino acids. The read is trimmed to its CDR3 DNA, 48 bases read in frame from base 1. V drops 3 bases and J drops 3 bases, leaving 14 bases in between. For CDR1 and CDR2, the germline V gene lists KGHSH and LQKENI.

The sample consisted of peripheral blood. The chain couples TRBV18 to TRBJ2-2; there is no confident call for the D gene. This receptor was identified in a woman aged 50 to 60 with COVID-19, enrolled during active disease. The CDR3 here reads CASSPTGSTDTGELFF. The DNA sequence reads TGTGCCAGCTCACCCACCGGGTCAACCGACACCGGGGAGCTGTTTTTT. The reference TRBV18 and TRBJ2-2 proteins fill in what lies around the CDR3, so the full variable domain reads NAGVMQNPRHLVRRRGQEARLRCSPMKGHSHVYWYRQLPEEGLKFMVYLQKENIIDESGMPKERFSAEFPKEGPSILRIQQVVRGDSAAYFCASSPTGSTDTGELFFGEGSRLTVL.